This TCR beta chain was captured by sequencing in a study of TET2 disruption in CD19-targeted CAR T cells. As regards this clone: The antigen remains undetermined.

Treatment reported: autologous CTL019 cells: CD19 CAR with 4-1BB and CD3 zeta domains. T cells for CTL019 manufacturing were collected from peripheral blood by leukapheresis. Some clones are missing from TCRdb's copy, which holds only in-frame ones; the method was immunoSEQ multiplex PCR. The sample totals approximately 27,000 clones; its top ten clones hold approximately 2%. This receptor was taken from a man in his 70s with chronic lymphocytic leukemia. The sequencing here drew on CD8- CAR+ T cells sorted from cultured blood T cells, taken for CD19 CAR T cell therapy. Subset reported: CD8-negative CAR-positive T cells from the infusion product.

The CDR3 bases that were read are TGTGCCATCAGTGAGCCCCCCGGGTACAGGGCAGATACC. This gives the protein CAISEPPGYRADT. The complete CDR3 reads CAISEPPGYRADTQYF. The chain recombines TRBV10-3 with TRBJ2-5; D may be TRBD1 (6 bases). The DNA ends 3 residues before the CDR3 does, and the rest of the CDR3 is filled in from the germline J gene. The CDR3 has 16 residues. CDR1 is ENHRY and CDR2 is SYGVKD in the germline V gene.